These T cell receptor beta chains were read from a single sample in a study of blood T cell repertoires in COVID-19. Method: immunoSEQ multiplex PCR; TCRdb's copy keeps in-frame clones and lacks some. The sample lists roughly 320,000 clones; roughly 90% were seen once. The sequenced sample consisted of peripheral blood. The origin of the receptors is a woman between 25 and 40 years old with COVID-19, enrolled during active disease. Both conserved end residues are part of each CDR3. The order of the fields is J gene, V gene, CDR3 length, D gene, clone size, CDR3 protein, CDR3 DNA. A D gene is named only where the DNA matches it firmly. The size of a clone is reported for some rows only, either as once, few or many, or as a class for expanded clones.

TRBJ1-1	TRBV29-1	13	-	-	CSVVPRRATEAFF	TGCAGCGTTGTACCGCGGAGGGCAACTGAAGCTTTCTTT
TRBJ2-3	TRBV4-2	16	TRBD2	once	CASSQRAAGGTDTQYF	TGTGCCAGCAGCCAAAGAGCAGCGGGGGGCACAGATACGCAGTATTTT
TRBJ1-2	TRBV13	14	TRBD1	-	CASSFRQGSYGYTF	TGTGCCAGCAGCTTCCGACAGGGATCCTATGGCTACACCTTC
TRBJ2-7	TRBV11-3	14	TRBD1	few	CASSHRDRVYEQYF	TGTGCCAGCAGCCACCGGGACAGGGTCTACGAGCAGTACTTC
TRBJ2-7	TRBV5-1	14	-	few	CASSLATDSYEQYF	TGCGCCAGCAGCTTGGCGACTGACTCCTACGAGCAGTACTTC
TRBJ2-1	TRBV6-5	13	-	few	CASSFDRYNEQFF	TGTGCCAGCAGTTTTGACAGGTACAATGAGCAGTTCTTC
TRBJ2-1	TRBV19	15	-	-	CASSIAASSYNEQFF	TGTGCCAGTAGTATTGCGGCGAGCTCCTACAATGAGCAGTTCTTC
TRBJ2-2	TRBV18	13	-	-	CASSSLNTGELFF	TGTGCCAGCTCAAGCCTGAACACCGGGGAGCTGTTTTTT
TRBJ1-2	TRBV27	13	-	-	CASSPRRGEGYTF	TGTGCCAGCAGTCCCCGCAGGGGAGAAGGCTACACCTTC
TRBJ1-2	TRBV2	12	-	-	CASSAQGNGYTF	TGTGCCAGCAGCGCTCAGGGGAATGGCTACACCTTC
TRBJ1-1	TRBV29-1	13	-	-	CSGATGTREEAFF	TGCAGCGGTGCGACCGGGACGCGGGAGGAAGCTTTCTTT
TRBJ1-6	TRBV3-1/TRBV3-2	15	-	-	CASSQLRGNGSPLHF	TGTGCCAGCAGCCAATTACGAGGGAATGGCTCACCCCTCCACTTT
TRBJ1-4	TRBV5-1	16	TRBD1	once	CASSPQPGQKGEKLFF	TGCGCCAGCAGCCCCCAACCGGGACAGAAGGGTGAAAAACTGTTTTTT
TRBJ1-3	TRBV4-3	17	TRBD1	-	CASSHAASGQARNTIYF	TGCGCCAGCAGCCATGCTGCCTCGGGACAGGCTCGGAACACCATATATTTT
TRBJ2-3	TRBV7-9	16	TRBD1	-	CASSLGSGQGSDTQYF	TGTGCCAGCAGCTTGGGGTCGGGACAGGGGTCAGATACGCAGTATTTT
TRBJ2-5	TRBV2	15	TRBD2	-	CASSSSGGAGETQYF	TGTGCCAGCAGCTCATCGGGGGGGGCTGGAGAGACCCAGTACTTC
TRBJ2-3	TRBV10-3	15	TRBD2	-	CATKVASGVTDTQYF	TGTGCCACAAAGGTGGCTAGCGGGGTCACAGATACGCAGTATTTT
TRBJ1-2	TRBV3-1/TRBV3-2	16	TRBD1	-	CASSQLTGGFLVGYTF	TGTGCCAGCAGCCAATTGACAGGGGGATTCCTGGTTGGCTACACCTTC
TRBJ2-3	TRBV5-1	15	-	-	CASRLRTATTDTQYF	TGCGCCAGCAGATTAAGGACAGCTACAACAGATACGCAGTATTTT
TRBJ1-5	TRBV7-8	14	-	-	CASSWSAGNQPQHF	TGTGCCAGCAGCTGGAGTGCGGGGAATCAGCCCCAGCATTTT
TRBJ2-1	TRBV2	14	TRBD1	-	CASTDRGSYNEQFF	TGTGCCAGCACAGACAGGGGGTCCTACAATGAGCAGTTCTTC
TRBJ1-1	TRBV6-5	15	TRBD1	-	CASSYSTTGIIEAFF	TGTGCCAGCAGTTACTCGACGACAGGGATAATTGAAGCTTTCTTT
TRBJ2-1	TRBV18	14	-	-	CASSPNSRASEQFF	TGTGCCAGCTCACCCAACTCCAGGGCTTCTGAGCAGTTCTTC
TRBJ1-2	TRBV6-1	13	TRBD1	-	CASSETGVYGYTF	TGTGCCAGCAGTGAAACAGGGGTTTATGGCTACACCTTC
TRBJ1-2	TRBV5-6	16	-	-	CASRLTGRSNTYGYTF	TGTGCCAGCAGACTGACAGGCAGATCCAACACCTATGGCTACACCTTC
TRBJ2-5	TRBV24-1	14	-	-	CATSELGSKRAQYF	TGTGCCACCAGTGAATTGGGCAGTAAGAGGGCCCAGTACTTC